These 24 T cell receptor beta chains originate from one sample sequenced in a study of STAT3 mutations in large granular lymphocyte leukemia. Notes on the study in general: In T-cell large granular lymphocyte leukemia, about half of patients showed multiple immunodominant subclonotypes.

The method was immunoSEQ multiplex PCR; TCRdb's version includes in-frame clones alone and lacks a portion of them. The repertoire has about 10,000 clones, 70% to 90% of them found once; the top ten carry about 29%. Antigens for these TCRs are unknown. The sample comprised peripheral blood mononuclear cells. These receptors were obtained from a man aged 55 to 69 with T-cell large granular lymphocyte leukemia. Some clones in this sample may be carry-over from other donors' samples.

This clone appeared a single time. The rearrangement uses TRBV19 and TRBJ1-1; D gene ambiguous. Trimming stripped 0 bases from V and 0 bases from J, with 5 bases between. This CDR3 is 14 amino acids long. Germline V gene lookup returns CDR1 LNHDA and CDR2 SQIVND (reference sequence). CDR3 in amino acids: CASSIEGMNTEAFF. CDR3 DNA sequence: TGTGCCAGTAGTATAGAGGGGATGAACACTGAAGCTTTCTTT.

V and J are TRBV18 and TRBJ1-2, with D uncertain. V was clipped by 0 bases and J by 12 bases, with 17 bases between them. Germline CDR1 is KGHSH and CDR2 is LQKENI. The CDR3 contains 14 residues. This CDR3 is CASSPPATRAVHTF. In nucleotides, the CDR3 is TGTGCCAGCTCACCACCTGCAACCCGGGCCGTCCACACCTTC.

The rearrangement joins TRBV6-5 to TRBJ1-2, with D perhaps TRBD1 (5 bases). The V gene lost 6 bases and the J gene lost 6 bases, with 17 bases spanning the gap. Germline V gene lookup returns CDR1 MNHEY and CDR2 SVGAGI. The CDR3 is 14 residues long. CDR3: CASRAGGTSDGYTF. CDR3 DNA sequence: TGTGCCAGCAGGGCCGGCGGGACGAGTGATGGCTACACCTTC.

The chain recombines TRBV27 with TRBJ1-5; the D is unclear. Germline CDR1 and CDR2: MNHEY and SMNVEV (reference sequence). V was shortened by 3 bases and J by 1 base, with 7 bases between the two germline ends. There are 14 residues in the CDR3. This CDR3 reads CASSLGGSNQPQHF. The CDR3 nucleotides read TGTGCCAGCAGTTTGGGTGGGAGCAATCAGCCCCAGCATTTT.

This chain uses TRBV18 with TRBJ1-1; the match to TRBD1 covers 8 bases. Germline CDR1 is KGHSH and CDR2 is LQKENI. CDR3 size: 15 residues. Trimming at V came to 5 bases and at J to 1 base, leaving 6 bases not matched to a gene. The CDR3 DNA follows: TGTGCCAGCTCATCAGCAGGGGGCCGGAACACTGAAGCTTTCTTT. It specifies CASSSAGGRNTEAFF.

The V call is TRBV19, the J call TRBJ1-5; D is possibly TRBD1 (5 bases). The ends were cut back, 3 bases at V and 8 bases at J, with 14 bases in the middle. CDR1 and CDR2 (germline): LNHDA, SQIVND (reference sequence). CDR3 length: 14 amino acids. CDR3 bases: TGTGCCAGTAGTATTTCAGCAGGGCTGAAGCCCCAGCATTTT. It is translated as CASSISAGLKPQHF.

The rearrangement joins TRBV6-5 to TRBJ2-7; TRBD1 matches at 8 bases. Germline lookup yields CDR1 MNHEY and CDR2 SVGAGI. The CDR3 consists of 14 residues. Germline trimming cut 6 bases from V and 6 bases from J; bases unmatched to any gene: 10. The CDR3 DNA follows: TGTGCCAGCAGCAGACTAGACACAGGGGGCGAGCAGTACTTC. Protein product: CASSRLDTGGEQYF.

The V gene is TRBV15, the J gene TRBJ1-1; D is ambiguous. The CDR3 extends over 16 amino acids. The V gene lost 0 bases and the J gene lost 1 base, with 12 bases spanning the gap. The germline V gene has CDR1 LNHNV and CDR2 YYDKDF (reference sequence). CDR3 coding DNA: TGTGCCACCAGCAGAGATCGTGATCGAGGGAACACTGAAGCTTTCTTT. This translates into CATSRDRDRGNTEAFF.

In this sample, this clone turned up a few times. This chain uses TRBV7-9 with TRBJ1-1, with D perhaps TRBD1 (5 bases). This CDR3 is built from 14 residues. CDR1 and CDR2 from the germline V gene are SEHNR and FQNEAQ (reference sequence). The ends were cut back, 5 bases at V and 5 bases at J, with 15 bases in the middle. CDR3 coding DNA: TGTGCCAGCAGCCTGCAGTCAGGACAAACTGAAGCTTTCTTT. This sequence encodes CASSLQSGQTEAFF. Combining the CDR3 with reference TRBV7-9 and TRBJ1-1 gives the whole variable domain DTGVSQNPRHKITKRGQNVTFRCDPISEHNRLYWYRQTLGQGPEFLTYFQNEAQLEKSRLLSDRFSAERPKGSFSTLEIQRTEQGDSAMYLCASSLQSGQTEAFFGQGTRLTVV.

The chain carries TRBV10-3 and TRBJ2-7; maybe TRBD2 (6 bases). Between the trimmed V and J ends, which lost 7 bases and 0 bases, there was a span of 13 bases. The CDR3 is 14 amino acids. Per the germline V gene, CDR1 is ENHRY and CDR2 is SYGVKD. Written as DNA, the CDR3 is TGTGCCATCAAGGGTAGCGGAAGCTCCTACGAGCAGTACTTC. This gives the protein CAIKGSGSSYEQYF.

J is TRBJ1-5 and V is TRBV15; D ambiguous. The V end lost 3 bases, the J end lost 2 bases, and 11 bases lay between the germline ends. CDR3 length equals 15 residues. CDR1 and CDR2 (germline): LNHNV, YYDKDF (reference sequence). CDR3 loop: CATSSSAARNQPQHF. DNA of the CDR3: TGTGCCACCAGCAGTTCTGCAGCCCGCAATCAGCCCCAGCATTTT.

This CDR3 reads CASSQSGRAYEQYF. DNA for the CDR3: TGTGCCAGCAGTCAAAGCGGGAGGGCCTACGAGCAGTACTTC. The V gene is TRBV6-6, the J gene TRBJ2-7, with 10 bases lining up with TRBD2. Germline trimming cut 5 bases from V and 2 bases from J; bases unmatched to any gene: 3. The CDR3 sequence is 14 residues long. From germline, CDR1 is MNHNY and CDR2 SVGAGI (reference sequence).

The chain combines TRBV15 with TRBJ2-1; D ambiguous. Germline V gene data show CDR1 as LNHNV and CDR2 as YYDKDF (reference sequence). This CDR3 contains 13 residues. V was pared by 1 base and J by 6 bases, with 7 bases between. For the CDR3, the DNA is TGTGCCACCAGCAGAGCGACCCCCAATGAGCAGTTCTTC. Amino acid sequence: CATSRATPNEQFF. Combining the CDR3 with reference TRBV15 and TRBJ2-1 gives the whole variable domain DAMVIQNPRYQVTQFGKPVTLSCSQTLNHNVMYWYQQKSSQAPKLLFHYYDKDFNNEADTPDNFQSRRPNTSFCFLDIRSPGLGDTAMYLCATSRATPNEQFFGPGTRLTVL.

Comments on this clone: Without the conserved terminal phenylalanine or tryptophan, this CDR3 likely stems from a read error. The limits of the CDR3 on the DNA are not certain, so only TCRdb's listed CDR3 is given. The chain is built from TRBV13 and TRBJ2-4; the table's TRBD1 call for D was not verified on the DNA. The CDR3 contains 14 residues when both ends are counted. Germline lookup yields CDR1 PRHDT and CDR2 FYEKMQ (reference sequence). CDR3 sequence: CASSLGRRTGGFSL.

The V gene is TRBV7-2, the J gene TRBJ2-7, with D hard to call. V was clipped by 4 bases and J by 0 bases, with 4 bases between them. This CDR3 region has 12 residues. Germline loops: CDR1 SGHTA, CDR2 FQGNSA. CDR3 loop: CASSYSSYEQYF. The CDR3 nucleotides read TGTGCCAGCAGCTATAGCTCCTACGAGCAGTACTTC.

This clone has a single count. The gene calls are TRBV11-3 and TRBJ2-3; 10 bases map to TRBD2. V shed 4 bases, J shed 6 bases, and the junction held 4 bases outside the gene matches. From germline, CDR1 is SGHNT and CDR2 YENEEA. The CDR3 has 14 amino acids. The CDR3 DNA follows: TGTGCCAGCAGCTCTAGCGGGAGAGGTGATACGCAGTATTTT. Protein product: CASSSSGRGDTQYF.

This clone occurred a few times. The J gene is TRBJ1-2, the V gene TRBV30; D not resolved. CDR3 length: 12 residues. The V gene's germline CDR1 is GTSNPN and CDR2 SVGIG (reference sequence). V gave up 2 bases and J gave up 4 bases, with 8 bases separating them. CDR3 sequence: CAWSLQVYGYTF. In nucleotides, the CDR3 is TGTGCCTGGAGTCTACAAGTCTATGGCTACACCTTC.

The J gene is TRBJ1-5, the V gene TRBV19, with 8 bases aligning to TRBD1. Trimming cost V 5 bases and J 7 bases; bases outside gene matches: 7. CDR3 length: 14 residues. Germline V gene data show CDR1 as LNHDA and CDR2 as SQIVND (reference sequence). Here the CDR3 DNA reads TGTGCCAGTAGTTGGGGACAGGCTGGACAGCCCCAGCATTTT. Amino acids: CASSWGQAGQPQHF.

The chain combines TRBV7-3 with TRBJ2-2; the D gene is possibly TRBD1 (6 bases). Trimming removed 5 bases from V and 0 bases from J, with 10 bases in between. The germline CDR1 and CDR2 sequences are SGHTA and FQGTGA. This CDR3 is 15 amino acids long. The CDR3 loop reads CASSRGTPNTGELFF. CDR3 coding DNA: TGTGCCAGCAGCAGGGGGACGCCGAACACCGGGGAGCTGTTTTTT.

This chain links TRBV30 with TRBJ2-3; the match to TRBD2 covers 10 bases. CDR1 is GTSNPN, CDR2 SVGIG, per germline (reference sequence). The CDR3 runs 15 residues. The V gene end was trimmed by 1 base and the J gene end by 14 bases; junction bases not matched to a gene: 15. The CDR3 is CAWSEGTSDYHPPYF. As DNA, the CDR3 is TGTGCCTGGAGTGAGGGGACTAGCGACTACCATCCCCCGTATTTT.

The rearrangement joins TRBV11-2 to TRBJ2-6; D is ambiguous. CDR1 SGHAT and CDR2 FQNNGV come from the germline V gene. Trimming removed 3 bases from V and 4 bases from J, with 10 bases in between. The CDR3 consists of 15 residues. This CDR3 reads CASSFKGGGANVLTF. CDR3 sequence (DNA): TGTGCCAGCAGCTTCAAGGGTGGGGGGGCCAACGTCCTGACTTTC.

The rearrangement links TRBV6-6 to TRBJ1-1; possible D gene TRBD1, 5 bases. Per germline, CDR1 MNHNY and CDR2 SVGAGI (reference sequence). V was cut by 5 bases and J by 2 bases, with 9 bases left in between. The CDR3 has 13 residues. For the CDR3, the DNA is TGTGCCAGCAGTCAAGACAGTAACACTGAAGCTTTCTTT. Translating gives CASSQDSNTEAFF.

This chain's CDR3 is CASSSGTGAGYEQYF. CDR3 bases: TGCGCCAGCAGTTCCGGGACAGGGGCGGGATACGAGCAGTACTTC. The chain has TRBV4-3 and TRBJ2-7; 10 bases agree with TRBD1. Unmatched junction bases numbered 9, after V lost 6 bases and J lost 4 bases. The CDR3 has 15 amino acids. The germline V gene encodes CDR1 LGHNA and CDR2 YSLEER.

Here the CDR3 reads CASNSLAGGNNEQFF. For the CDR3, the DNA is TGTGCCAGCAATTCCTTAGCGGGAGGGAACAATGAGCAGTTCTTC. The genes are TRBV6-1 and TRBJ2-1; 11 bases are shared with TRBD2. The germline V gene has CDR1 MNHNS and CDR2 SASEGT. V lost 7 bases and J lost 5; bases outside the gene matches: 7. The CDR3 runs 15 residues.